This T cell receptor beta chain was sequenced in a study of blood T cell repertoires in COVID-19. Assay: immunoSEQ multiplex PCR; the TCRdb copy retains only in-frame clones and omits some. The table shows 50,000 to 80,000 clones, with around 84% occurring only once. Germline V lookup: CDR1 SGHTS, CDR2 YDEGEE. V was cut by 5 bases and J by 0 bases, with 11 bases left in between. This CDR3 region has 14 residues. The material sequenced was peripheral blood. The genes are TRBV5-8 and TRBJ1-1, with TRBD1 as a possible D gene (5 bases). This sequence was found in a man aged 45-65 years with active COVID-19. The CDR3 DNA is TGTGCCAGCAGGTCTGGACAATTGAACACTGAAGCTTTCTTT. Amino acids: CASRSGQLNTEAFF.